A selection of T cell receptor beta chains follows, all from one sample in a study of blood T cell repertoires in COVID-19. Sequenced by immunoSEQ multiplex PCR; TCRdb stores in-frame clones only, minus some. The sample contains roughly 670,000 clones, about 90% of which appear only once. Sequenced: peripheral blood. The receptors were gathered from a woman under 30 with acute or convalescent COVID-19. CDR3s include the opening cysteine and the closing phenylalanine or tryptophan. The order of the fields is clone size, D gene, V gene, J gene, CDR3 protein, CDR3 DNA. A D gene is named only where the DNA matches it firmly. A clone size is listed for some rows: how often the clone was seen (once, few, many), or a class if it is expanded.

size: NA; D: NA; V: TRBV12-3/TRBV12-4; J: TRBJ2-7; CDR3: CASPMGVYGEQYF; DNA: TGTGCCAGCCCCATGGGAGTCTACGGGGAGCAGTACTTC
size: NA; D: TRBD1; V: TRBV5-8; J: TRBJ1-5; CDR3: CASSLQGNQPQHF; DNA: TGTGCCAGCAGCTTACAGGGGAATCAGCCCCAGCATTTT
size: NA; D: NA; V: TRBV7-3; J: TRBJ1-3; CDR3: CASSPKGRESGNTIYF; DNA: TGTGCCAGCAGCCCCAAGGGGCGGGAGTCAGGAAACACCATATATTTT
size: NA; D: NA; V: TRBV7-2; J: TRBJ1-3; CDR3: CASSLGGVISGNTIYF; DNA: TGTGCCAGCAGCTTAGGGGGCGTTATCTCTGGAAACACCATATATTTT
size: NA; D: NA; V: TRBV14; J: TRBJ1-6; CDR3: CASSPQRAGGSPLHF; DNA: TGTGCCAGCAGCCCCCAAAGGGCGGGAGGATCACCCCTCCACTTT
size: once; D: NA; V: TRBV9; J: TRBJ1-4; CDR3: CASSGPPRPGQGVEKLFF; DNA: TGTGCCAGCAGCGGCCCACCCCGACCGGGACAAGGTGTGGAAAAACTGTTTTTT
size: NA; D: TRBD1; V: TRBV5-1; J: TRBJ1-1; CDR3: CASSLVQGDLNTEAFF; DNA: TGCGCCAGCAGCTTGGTACAGGGGGACCTGAACACTGAAGCTTTCTTT
size: NA; D: NA; V: TRBV7-9; J: TRBJ2-3; CDR3: CASSWSRGQARTDTQYF; DNA: TGTGCCAGCAGTTGGTCTAGGGGCCAAGCCCGCACAGATACGCAGTATTTT
size: NA; D: NA; V: TRBV29-1; J: TRBJ1-2; CDR3: CSVDKLWYGYTF; DNA: TGCAGCGTTGATAAGCTCTGGTATGGCTACACCTTC
size: NA; D: TRBD1; V: TRBV11-2; J: TRBJ2-3; CDR3: CASSYIWTGRYTDTQYF; DNA: TGTGCCAGCAGCTACATCTGGACAGGGAGATACACAGATACGCAGTATTTT
size: NA; D: NA; V: TRBV30; J: TRBJ1-5; CDR3: CAWSVRGNSNQPQHF; DNA: TGTGCCTGGAGTGTGCGGGGGAATAGCAATCAGCCCCAGCATTTT
size: NA; D: NA; V: TRBV11-2; J: TRBJ2-3; CDR3: CASTVSTDTQYF; DNA: TGTGCCAGCACCGTGAGCACAGATACGCAGTATTTT
size: NA; D: TRBD1; V: TRBV4-3; J: TRBJ1-2; CDR3: CASSQDRDRGRGGYTF; DNA: TGCGCCAGCAGCCAAGATAGGGACAGGGGGCGCGGGGGCTACACCTTC
size: NA; D: TRBD1; V: TRBV28; J: TRBJ2-7; CDR3: CASSPPQQGPNSYEQYF; DNA: TGTGCCAGCAGCCCTCCACAACAGGGGCCGAACTCTTACGAGCAGTACTTC
size: NA; D: TRBD1; V: TRBV7-9; J: TRBJ1-2; CDR3: CASSSLQGAESYGYTF; DNA: TGTGCCAGCAGCTCTTTACAGGGGGCAGAGAGCTATGGCTACACCTTC
size: NA; D: TRBD1; V: TRBV28; J: TRBJ2-1; CDR3: CASSLGQGVGNEQFF; DNA: TGTGCCAGCAGTTTAGGGCAGGGGGTCGGGAATGAGCAGTTCTTC
size: NA; D: TRBD1; V: TRBV5-1; J: TRBJ1-2; CDR3: CASSPSGQGERYTF; DNA: TGCGCCAGCAGCCCGTCGGGACAGGGAGAGAGATACACCTTC
size: NA; D: NA; V: TRBV9; J: TRBJ1-1; CDR3: CASSVVGGGIAFF; DNA: TGTGCCAGCAGCGTAGTGGGTGGAGGAATAGCTTTCTTT
size: NA; D: TRBD2; V: TRBV19; J: TRBJ2-3; CDR3: CASSDIAGGLATDTQYF; DNA: TGTGCCAGTAGCGACATAGCGGGGGGGCTCGCCACAGATACGCAGTATTTT
size: once; D: NA; V: TRBV9; J: TRBJ2-3; CDR3: CASSVAPEASQYF; DNA: TGTGCCAGCAGCGTAGCTCCCGAGGCATCGCAGTATTTT
size: NA; D: NA; V: TRBV11-2; J: TRBJ2-1; CDR3: CASSSIPGSYNEQFF; DNA: TGTGCCAGCAGCTCTATCCCGGGCTCCTACAATGAGCAGTTCTTC
size: NA; D: TRBD1; V: TRBV5-6; J: TRBJ1-4; CDR3: CASSMITGVTNEKLFF; DNA: TGTGCCAGCAGCATGATCACAGGGGTAACTAATGAAAAACTGTTTTTT
size: few; D: NA; V: TRBV12-3/TRBV12-4; J: TRBJ1-1; CDR3: CASSPPGAGAFF; DNA: TGTGCCAGCAGTCCCCCCGGAGCCGGAGCTTTCTTT
size: NA; D: NA; V: TRBV7-6; J: TRBJ1-2; CDR3: CASSLDGSPNYGYTF; DNA: TGTGCCAGCAGCTTAGATGGCAGTCCTAACTATGGCTACACCTTC
size: NA; D: NA; V: TRBV29-1; J: TRBJ2-3; CDR3: CSVKGLAGSPTDTQYF; DNA: TGCAGCGTTAAAGGGCTGGCGGGGTCACCCACAGATACGCAGTATTTT
size: NA; D: NA; V: TRBV30; J: TRBJ1-5; CDR3: CAWNPDGNQPQHF; DNA: TGTGCCTGGAATCCAGACGGGAATCAGCCCCAGCATTTT
size: NA; D: NA; V: TRBV6-5; J: TRBJ1-1; CDR3: CASSSPTTGETEAFF; DNA: TGTGCCAGCAGTTCCCCCACAACGGGAGAAACTGAAGCTTTCTTT
size: few; D: TRBD2; V: TRBV2; J: TRBJ2-5; CDR3: CASSGLTGGAEETQYF; DNA: TGTGCCAGCAGTGGACTGACCGGGGGGGCCGAGGAGACCCAGTACTTC
size: NA; D: TRBD1; V: TRBV12-3/TRBV12-4; J: TRBJ1-2; CDR3: CASSLGGQGGYTF; DNA: TGTGCCAGCAGTTTAGGGGGACAGGGGGGCTACACCTTC
size: once; D: NA; V: TRBV18; J: TRBJ2-1; CDR3: CASSPYFGQLNEQFF; DNA: TGTGCCAGCTCTCCTTACTTTGGACAGTTGAATGAGCAGTTCTTC
size: NA; D: TRBD2; V: TRBV5-5; J: TRBJ2-3; CDR3: CASSFTGTSGGDPSTDTQYF; DNA: TGTGCCAGCAGCTTCACCGGGACTAGCGGGGGCGATCCTAGCACAGATACGCAGTATTTT
size: NA; D: NA; V: TRBV9; J: TRBJ1-2; CDR3: CASSVGGAGYTF; DNA: TGTGCCAGCAGCGTAGGCGGGGCAGGCTACACCTTC
size: NA; D: NA; V: TRBV5-4; J: TRBJ2-3; CDR3: CASSLGLSPDTQYF; DNA: TGTGCCAGCAGCTTGGGGCTTTCCCCAGATACGCAGTATTTT
size: NA; D: TRBD1; V: TRBV7-6; J: TRBJ2-7; CDR3: CASSPRPGQGAQEQYF; DNA: TGTGCCAGCAGCCCGCGACCGGGACAGGGGGCGCAAGAGCAGTACTTC
size: NA; D: TRBD1; V: TRBV4-2; J: TRBJ1-1; CDR3: CASSQLQGVNTEAFF; DNA: TGTGCCAGCAGCCAACTTCAGGGGGTTAACACTGAAGCTTTCTTT
size: NA; D: NA; V: TRBV30; J: TRBJ1-5; CDR3: CAWSEQENQPQHF; DNA: TGTGCCTGGAGTGAACAGGAAAATCAGCCCCAGCATTTT
size: NA; D: TRBD1; V: TRBV12-3/TRBV12-4; J: TRBJ2-1; CDR3: CASSDTGGGEQFF; DNA: TGTGCCAGCAGTGACACAGGGGGAGGCGAGCAGTTCTTC
size: NA; D: NA; V: TRBV5-4; J: TRBJ2-7; CDR3: CASSLGGAQREQYF; DNA: TGTGCCAGCAGCTTGGGCGGGGCACAGCGCGAGCAGTACTTC
size: NA; D: NA; V: TRBV11-2; J: TRBJ1-3; CDR3: CASSLDRVSGNTIYF; DNA: TGTGCCAGCAGCTTAGACCGTGTCTCTGGAAACACCATATATTTT
size: NA; D: TRBD1; V: TRBV30; J: TRBJ1-2; CDR3: CAWSDRVGNGYTF; DNA: TGTGCCTGGAGCGACAGGGTTGGGAATGGCTACACCTTC
size: NA; D: NA; V: TRBV9; J: TRBJ2-3; CDR3: CASSPGVPDTQYF; DNA: TGTGCCAGCAGCCCCGGGGTGCCAGATACGCAGTATTTT
size: NA; D: NA; V: TRBV30; J: TRBJ1-2; CDR3: CAWGRRNYGYTF; DNA: TGTGCCTGGGGTAGAAGAAACTATGGCTACACCTTC